This TCR beta chain was documented in a study of control samples from healthy donors and cancer patients. TCRdb's copy holds only in-frame clones and misses some; the assay was immunoSEQ multiplex PCR. The top ten clones hold 2% to 2.5% of a sample with roughly 100,000 clones, about 91% of them seen once. Germline V gene lookup returns CDR1 SGHNT and CDR2 YYREEE (reference sequence). V gave up 4 bases and J gave up 6 bases; unmatched junction bases: 9. CDR3 size: 14 residues. This TCR derives from a woman between 18 and 29 years old in good health. The V call is TRBV5-4, the J call TRBJ1-1; 7 bases map to TRBD1. The source material was blood. The DNA for the CDR3 is TGTGCCAGCAGCCCAACCGACAGGGCTCCTGAAGCTTTCTTT. Its translation is CASSPTDRAPEAFF. The variable domain in full, completed from reference TRBV5-4 and TRBJ1-1, reads ETGVTQSPTHLIKTRGQQVTLRCSSQSGHNTVSWYQQALGQGPQFIFQYYREEENGRGNFPPRFSGLQFPNYSSELNVNALELDDSALYLCASSPTDRAPEAFFGQGTRLTVV.